This T cell receptor (beta chain) was documented in a study of cytomegalovirus exposure and HLA in healthy donors (dated by TCRdb to about 2017). With regard to the full study: A later analysis indicated that the roughly 130 validation repertoires were generated on the platform also employed for the 670 or so repertoires of the first cohort. To predict cytomegalovirus infection status, the study brought together high-throughput TCR immunosequencing, statistical association of individual TCRs with disease status, and machine learning. Along with the approximately 700-subject first cohort, a separate validation cohort of 120 different subjects was used. The study aimed to test whether signatures of past pathogen exposure could be identified by cataloging public T cell receptors.

In its sample, this clone was seen once. Which antigen it targets is not known. Base qualities are not at hand, and no much larger clone is one base apart. Here is what the overall study found, with its caveats: A few of the identified cytomegalovirus-associated TCR beta chains were confirmed in vitro to be specific for cytomegalovirus antigens. Most TCR sequences were seen in very few donors, while some public TCRs were found in many individuals. A later analysis lacked HLA typing for the validation cohort, so it scored co-occurrence in that cohort across all 120 or so repertoires. The classifier was reported to diagnose cytomegalovirus status with high specificity and sensitivity in both the original and validation cohorts. A later analysis found that TCRs clustered in the first cohort also tended to co-occur in the roughly 120 validation repertoires, with about 94% of cluster scores above 0. The study gave a list of 150 to 200 TCR beta chains associated with cytomegalovirus. It was suggested by the authors that the approach could potentially be generalized to other disease states and immunological phenotypes.

Preparation of the library involved the immunoSEQ multiplex PCR assay. In the authors' own workflow: A statistical classification framework was developed to diagnose cytomegalovirus status using the catalog of TCR beta chain sequences. The immuneACCESS repertoire file appears here via TCRdb, limited to in-frame rearrangements. These files lack a portion of the clones; in checked studies, under half of the deficit traces to unresolved V genes, and the cause of the others is not known. V and J calls and clone size come straight from that table; D and trimming were deduced from the DNA. The sample profile shows roughly 140,000 clones; about 88% of them were found once. The ten largest make up about 3.5% of the sample. Donors formed part of the validation cohort, which comprised about 130 subjects and was distinct from the first cohort of 666 subjects. Trimming leaves V shorter by 6 bases and J shorter by 2 bases, with the junction holding 3 bases beyond the gene matches. As encoded in the germline V gene (reference sequence), CDR1 is MNHNY while CDR2 is SVGAGI. Counted from cysteine to phenylalanine, this CDR3 has 15 amino acids. Solely the CDR3 DNA is kept, with 45 bases framed from the first base.

This sequence uses TRBV6-6 and TRBJ2-7; 14 middle bases align to TRBD2. The sequencing input was PBMCs. The receptor comes from a woman between 18 and 29 years old in good health and CMV-seropositive. The CDR3 in this case is CASSLGLAGAYEQYF. The bases read TGTGCCAGCAGCCTGGGACTAGCGGGAGCCTACGAGCAGTACTTC.